This entry concerns a single TCR beta chain. This specimen belongs to a study of T cell clones after liver transplantation. Study overall: A pre-transplant mixed lymphocyte reaction with TCRbeta sequencing defined graft-donor-reactive clones followed in post-transplant blood. Standard immunosuppression, with no induction, continued until 12-24 months after transplant.

The CDR3 loop spans 13 amino acids. V gave up 3 bases and J gave up 8 bases, with 13 bases separating them. CDR1 is SEHNR, CDR2 FQNEAQ, per germline (reference sequence). Method: immunoSEQ multiplex PCR; TCRdb's copy keeps in-frame clones and lacks some. Of some 110,000 clones listed, approximately 78% are singletons. The receptor was derived from a human donor who received a liver transplant. The V and J genes are TRBV7-9 and TRBJ1-2; no firm D call. Here the sequenced sample was CD4+ T cells from blood, taken before liver transplant. In nucleotides, the CDR3 is TGTGCCAGCAGCTTGAATGCGAGGTGGGGCTACACCTTC. Residues: CASSLNARWGYTF.